This TCR beta chain comes out of a study of blood T cell repertoires in COVID-19. Study summary: Some COVID-19 samples were acute and others convalescent; all came from the United States, Italy and Spain. Sources were T cells, B-cell-depleted T cells, or PBMCs; the material itself was cDNA or gDNA.

TCRdb's table, derived via immunoSEQ multiplex PCR, lists solely in-frame clones and lacks some. The sample yields roughly 250,000 clones, roughly 79% seen once. Unmatched junction bases numbered 13, after V lost 6 bases and J lost 4 bases. The CDR3 contains 16 residues. Germline CDR1 is SEHNR and CDR2 is FQNEAQ (reference sequence). This TCR came from a woman aged 55 to 70 with active or convalescent COVID-19. Sequencing input: peripheral blood. The chain has TRBV7-9 and TRBJ2-3; 7 nucleotides agree with TRBD1. CDR3 DNA: TGTGCCAGCAGTACGTTCACAGGGGAAGACGCAGATACGCAGTATTTT. It translates to CASSTFTGEDADTQYF. Variable domain in full (rest from reference TRBV7-9 and TRBJ2-3): DTGVSQNPRHKITKRGQNVTFRCDPISEHNRLYWYRQTLGQGPEFLTYFQNEAQLEKSRLLSDRFSAERPKGSFSTLEIQRTEQGDSAMYLCASSTFTGEDADTQYFGPGTRLTVL.